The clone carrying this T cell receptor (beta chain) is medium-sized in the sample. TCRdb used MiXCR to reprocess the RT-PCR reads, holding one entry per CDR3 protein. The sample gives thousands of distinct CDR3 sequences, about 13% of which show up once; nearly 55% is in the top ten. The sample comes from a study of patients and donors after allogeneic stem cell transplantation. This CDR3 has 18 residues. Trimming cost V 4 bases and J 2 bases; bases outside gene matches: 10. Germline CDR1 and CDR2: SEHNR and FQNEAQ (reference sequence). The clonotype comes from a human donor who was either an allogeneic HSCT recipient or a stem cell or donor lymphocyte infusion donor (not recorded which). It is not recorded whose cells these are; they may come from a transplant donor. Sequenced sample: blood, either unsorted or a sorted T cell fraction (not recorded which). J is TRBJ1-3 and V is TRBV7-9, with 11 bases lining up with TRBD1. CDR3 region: CASSSNSGQGAPGNTIYF. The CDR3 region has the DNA TGTGCCAGCAGCTCCAATTCCGGACAGGGGGCCCCTGGAAACACCATATATTTT.